This T cell receptor (beta chain) was recovered during a study of long-term antiretroviral therapy in people with HIV. The CDR3 loop spans 18 amino acids. V dropped 4 bases and J dropped 0 bases, with 20 bases sitting between them. Germline V gene data show CDR1 as SGHTS and CDR2 as YDEGEE. The immunoSEQ assay was v3.0, run at survey level. Profiling relied on immunoSEQ multiplex PCR, and the TCRdb table lists in-frame clones only, not all of them. Among 40,000 to 45,000 clones listed, about 95% were seen once. This clone appeared once. The specimen was unsorted PBMCs, collected 3.7 years after starting antiretroviral therapy. This clonotype was sampled from a woman in her forties or fifties with HIV. This sequence joins TRBV5-8 and TRBJ2-1; perhaps D is TRBD1 or TRBD2 (5 bases each). For the CDR3, the DNA is TGTGCCAGCAGCCGACAGCAGGGAAGGAGGAGCTCCTACAATGAGCAGTTCTTC. Translated, it gives CASSRQQGRRSSYNEQFF.